This T cell receptor (beta chain) comes out of a study of Tregs in tolerant kidney transplant recipients. As for the study in general: Recipients received nonmyeloablative bone marrow transplants from related graft donors, with transient mixed chimerism. Notes on the study in general: The most relevant donor-specific Treg TCRbeta repertoire apparently came from expansion with activated donor B cells. For some patients, primers changed over time, blocking nucleotide-level comparison. No direct test of biological reproducibility was done here.

Libraries were prepared by immunoSEQ multiplex PCR; TCRdb keeps only in-frame clonotypes and omits some of them. The sample records about 64,000 clones, 98% being singletons. The CDR3 covers 14 residues. The germline V gene has CDR1 SGHRS and CDR2 YFSETQ. The V gene lost 2 bases and the J gene lost 0 bases, with 8 bases spanning the gap. As concerns this clone: Its specificity is unknown.

Sequences were derived from Tregs from blood, sampled before the transplant. The TCR comes from a human donor who received a combined kidney and bone marrow transplant. V usage is TRBV5-1 and J usage is TRBJ1-1; the D is unclear. The CDR3 region has the DNA TGCGCCAGCAGCTTTCGGACTATGAACACTGAAGCTTTCTTT. Residues: CASSFRTMNTEAFF.